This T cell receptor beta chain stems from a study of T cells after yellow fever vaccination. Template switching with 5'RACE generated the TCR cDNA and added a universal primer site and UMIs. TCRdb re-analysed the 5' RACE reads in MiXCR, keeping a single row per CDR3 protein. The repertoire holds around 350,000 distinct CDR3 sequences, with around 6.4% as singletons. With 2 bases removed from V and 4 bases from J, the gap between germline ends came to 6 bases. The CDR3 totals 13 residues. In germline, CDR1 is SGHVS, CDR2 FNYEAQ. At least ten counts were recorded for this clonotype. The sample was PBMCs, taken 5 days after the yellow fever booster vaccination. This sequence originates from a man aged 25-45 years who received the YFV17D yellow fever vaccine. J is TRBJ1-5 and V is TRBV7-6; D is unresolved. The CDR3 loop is CASSLQENQPQHF. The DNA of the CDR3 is TGTGCCAGCAGCTTACAAGAGAATCAGCCCCAGCATTTT.